This TCR beta chain was identified during a study of cytomegalovirus exposure and HLA in healthy donors. Study-level information: An early release of data contained roughly 86 million unique TCRs, which came from HLA-typed donors. Study-level results: Presence/absence analyses assumed roughly uniform sequencing depth across donors, which may not hold. There were reportedly fewer N-insertions in an Asian-associated ancestry cluster than the approximately 640-donor mean, in a later analysis.

There are 13 residues in the CDR3. Germline V lookup: CDR1 MDHEN, CDR2 SYDVKM. V was trimmed by 7 bases and J by 2 bases, leaving 12 bases between them. About this clone itself: The antigen is undetermined.

A multiplex PCR was run with 60 Vbeta primers and 13 Jbeta primers. TCRdb keeps only in-frame clones here, not all; method: immunoSEQ multiplex PCR. The sample has 100,000 to 150,000 clones, around four fifths seen once. Sequencing was done on a sample of PBMCs. The gene calls are TRBV28 and TRBJ2-7; D perhaps matches TRBD2 (5 bases). This sequence originates from a female donor in good health and CMV-seronegative. CDR3 DNA: TGTGCCAGCATGGAGGTCCGAGCCTACGAGCAGTACTTC. Translation: CASMEVRAYEQYF.